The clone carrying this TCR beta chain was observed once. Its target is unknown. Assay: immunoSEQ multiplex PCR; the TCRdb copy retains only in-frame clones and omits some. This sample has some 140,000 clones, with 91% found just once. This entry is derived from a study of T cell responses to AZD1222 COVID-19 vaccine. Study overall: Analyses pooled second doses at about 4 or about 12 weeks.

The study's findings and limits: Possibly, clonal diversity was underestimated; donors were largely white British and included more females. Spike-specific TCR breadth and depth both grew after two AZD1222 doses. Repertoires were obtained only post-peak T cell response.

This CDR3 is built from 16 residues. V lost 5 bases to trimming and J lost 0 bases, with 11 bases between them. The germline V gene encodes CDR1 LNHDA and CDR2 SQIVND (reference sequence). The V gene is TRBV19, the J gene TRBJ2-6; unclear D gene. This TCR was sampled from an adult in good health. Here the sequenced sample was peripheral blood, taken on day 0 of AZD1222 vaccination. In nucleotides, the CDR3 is TGTGCCAGTAGTCGTGTCGGATCCTCTGGGGCCAACGTCCTGACTTTC. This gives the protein CASSRVGSSGANVLTF.